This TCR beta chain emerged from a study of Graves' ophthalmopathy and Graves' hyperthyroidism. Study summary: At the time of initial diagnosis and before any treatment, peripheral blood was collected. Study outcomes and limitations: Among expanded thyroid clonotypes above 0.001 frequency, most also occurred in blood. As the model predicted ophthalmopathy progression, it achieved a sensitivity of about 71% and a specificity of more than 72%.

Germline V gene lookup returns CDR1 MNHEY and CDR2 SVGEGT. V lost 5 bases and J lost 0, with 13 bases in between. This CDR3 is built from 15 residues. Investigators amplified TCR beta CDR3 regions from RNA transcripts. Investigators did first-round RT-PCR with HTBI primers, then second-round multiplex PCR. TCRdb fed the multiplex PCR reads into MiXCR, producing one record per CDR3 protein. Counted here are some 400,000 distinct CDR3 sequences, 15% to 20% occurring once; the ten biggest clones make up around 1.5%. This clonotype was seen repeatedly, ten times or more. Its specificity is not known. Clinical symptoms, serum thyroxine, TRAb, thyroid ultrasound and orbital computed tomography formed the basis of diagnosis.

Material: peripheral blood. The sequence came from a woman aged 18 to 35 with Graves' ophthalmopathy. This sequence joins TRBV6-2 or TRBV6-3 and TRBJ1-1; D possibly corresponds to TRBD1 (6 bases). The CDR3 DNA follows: TGTGCCAGCAGTCGAATACAGGGTTTGAACACTGAAGCTTTCTTT. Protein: CASSRIQGLNTEAFF.